This T cell receptor beta chain came from a study of blood T cell repertoires in COVID-19. Study background: Acute-phase and convalescent COVID-19 samples originated in the United States, Italy and Spain. Nucleic acid was either cDNA or gDNA, and it came from T cells, B-cell-depleted T cells, or PBMCs.

Original methodology: Amplification of reference gene primers was used by the study to estimate nucleated cell counts. Only in-frame clones appear in the TCRdb table, and some are missing; sequencing was by immunoSEQ multiplex PCR. V and J calls and clone size are those listed in that table; D and trimming were worked out from the DNA. The repertoire holds 120,000 or so clones, with approximately 79% as singletons. V lost 4 bases and J lost 3, with 12 bases in between. The CDR3 consists of 14 residues. Germline V lookup: CDR1 KGHSH, CDR2 LQKENI. The material sequenced was peripheral blood. This receptor was obtained from a man between 50 and 59 years old with acute or convalescent COVID-19. The chain couples TRBV18 to TRBJ1-1; possible D gene TRBD1, 6 bases. CDR3 DNA: TGTGCCAGCTCACTACTAGGGGGGGACACTGAAGCTTTCTTT. It is translated as CASSLLGGDTEAFF.